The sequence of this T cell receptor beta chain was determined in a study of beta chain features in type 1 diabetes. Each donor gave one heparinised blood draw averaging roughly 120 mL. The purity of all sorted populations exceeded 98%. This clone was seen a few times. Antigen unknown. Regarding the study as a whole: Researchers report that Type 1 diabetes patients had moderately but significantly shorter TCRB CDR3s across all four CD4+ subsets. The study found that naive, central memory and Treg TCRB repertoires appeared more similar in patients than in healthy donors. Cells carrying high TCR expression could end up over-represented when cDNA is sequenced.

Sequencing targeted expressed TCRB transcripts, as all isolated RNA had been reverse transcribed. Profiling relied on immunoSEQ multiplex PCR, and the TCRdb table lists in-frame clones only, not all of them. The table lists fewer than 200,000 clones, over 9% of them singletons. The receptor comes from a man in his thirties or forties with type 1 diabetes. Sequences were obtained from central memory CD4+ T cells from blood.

The CDR3: CASSPGLAELHSYNEQFF. The CDR3 DNA reads TGTGCCAGCAGCCCTGGACTAGCGGAGCTACACTCCTACAATGAGCAGTTCTTC. V is TRBV4-2 and J is TRBJ2-1, with 10 bases fitting TRBD2. V trimming: 4 bases; J trimming: 0 bases; junction bases outside the gene matches: 9. This CDR3 is built from 18 residues. CDR1 LGHNA and CDR2 YNFKEQ come from the germline V gene.